The 22 T cell receptor beta chains below were found in one sample sequenced in a study of Graves' ophthalmopathy and Graves' hyperthyroidism (dated by TCRdb to 2017 to 2018). The sequencer listed for this sample is Illumina HiSeq 2000. TCR beta CDR3 regions were amplified from RNA transcripts for repertoire sequencing. The first round of RT-PCR was done with HTBI primers and the Qiagen OneStep RT-PCR kit, and was followed by a second round of multiplex PCR, then size selection and purification. The raw public data were reprocessed by TCRdb itself: fastp quality trimming at Q25, MiXCR clonotype calling, in-frame beta chains only. Each CDR3 protein appears once, grouped with its most common genes and DNA. The sample table holds roughly 600,000 distinct CDR3 sequences, of which roughly 39% were seen once. Clones ranked in the top ten supply about 4% of the sample. Sequencing was carried out using peripheral blood or thyroid tissue (not recorded which). The receptor set was obtained from an adult man with Graves' hyperthyroidism.

The sample holds a few counts of this clonotype. V gene TRBV9 combines with J gene TRBJ2-1; TRBD1 agrees at 9 bases. The CDR3 covers 13 residues. Germline assignment: CDR1 SGDLS and CDR2 YYNGEE. The trim removed 4 bases at V and 9 bases at J, leaving 5 bases unmatched. CDR3 coding DNA: TGTGCCAGCAGCCGCGGGACAGGGTTTGAGCAGTTCTTC. It codes for CASSRGTGFEQFF.

This clonotype was detected only once. One end of the junction varies from germline; a read error may be responsible. This rearrangement joins TRBV5-1 to TRBJ2-5; 9 bases agree with TRBD1. The CDR3 loop spans 15 amino acids. CDR1 and CDR2 (germline): SGHRS, YFSETQ. The CDR3 DNA reads TGCGTCAGCAGCCCCGGGACAGGGAGCGGAGAGACCCAGTACTTC. It is translated as CVSSPGTGSGETQYF.

Regarding this clonotype: A much larger clone lies a single base off, so this may be a read error. The genes are TRBV6-1 and TRBJ1-5; 7 nucleotides align to TRBD1. CDR1 MNHNS and CDR2 SASEGT come from the germline V gene. The CDR3 loop spans 16 amino acids. The CDR3 reads CASSDQTGRANRPQHF. CDR3 nucleotide sequence: TGTGCCAGCAGTGACCAGACAGGGAGGGCGAATCGGCCCCAGCATTTT.

Ten or more counts support this clonotype. The rearrangement uses TRBV12-3 or TRBV12-4 and TRBJ1-2; D is uncertain. Trimming took 6 bases from V and 1 from J, leaving 18 bases between them. CDR3 length: 16 amino acids. CDR3 bases: TGTGCCAGCAGCCCGCCGACCAACATAGATAACTATGGCTACACCTTC. Amino acid sequence: CASSPPTNIDNYGYTF.

This clonotype came up a few times. CDR3 sequence: CASSAGGGYTF. Here the CDR3 DNA reads TGTGCCAGCAGTGCAGGGGGTGGCTACACCTTC. V gene TRBV28 combines with J gene TRBJ1-2; 7 nucleotides match TRBD1. The trim removed 5 bases at V and 7 bases at J, leaving 1 base unmatched. The CDR3 loop spans 11 amino acids. The V gene's germline CDR1 is MDHEN and CDR2 SYDVKM.

There are many counts of this clonotype. The chain employs TRBV25-1 and TRBJ1-6; 9 nucleotides match TRBD1. Germline-derived CDR1 and CDR2 are MGHDK and SYGVNS. The V and J ends lost 5 bases and 9 bases, in that order; junction bases with no gene match: 5. The CDR3 is made up of 14 amino acids. DNA of the CDR3: TGTGCCAGCAGTCTACAGGGGGCGAGTTCACCCCTCCACTTT. The encoded protein is CASSLQGASSPLHF.

This clonotype has more than one count but fewer than ten. The V and J genes are TRBV5-6 and TRBJ2-7; TRBD1 matches 7 bases. The V gene end was trimmed by 0 bases and the J gene end by 2 bases; junction bases not matched to a gene: 11. This CDR3 is 17 amino acids long. Germline values: CDR1 SGHDT, CDR2 YYEEEE. The CDR3 loop reads CASSLDPGTEAPYEQYF. As DNA, the CDR3 is TGTGCCAGCAGCTTGGACCCAGGGACAGAAGCCCCCTACGAGCAGTACTTC.

The chain has TRBV7-9 and TRBJ2-3; 7 positions match TRBD2. J gave up 11 bases and V 10 bases, and 15 bases lay outside the gene matches. This CDR3 region has 13 residues. The germline V gene encodes CDR1 SEHNR and CDR2 FQNEAQ (reference sequence). The DNA for the CDR3 is TGTGCCACGGGGGGATCTAGAGGCAATGAGCAGTATTTT. Translation: CATGGSRGNEQYF.

This clonotype appeared a single time. This sequence joins TRBV20-1 and TRBJ1-1; D perhaps matches TRBD1 (5 bases). The CDR3 extends over 14 amino acids. V gave up 3 bases and J gave up 1 base, with 12 bases separating them. Germline V gene lookup returns CDR1 DFQATT and CDR2 SNEGSKA (reference sequence). CDR3 residues: CSARAGTENTEAFF. The CDR3 DNA sequence: TGCAGTGCTAGGGCGGGGACGGAGAACACTGAAGCTTTCTTT.

This sequence joins TRBV7-9 and TRBJ2-7; perhaps TRBD2 as D (6 bases). The germline CDR1 and CDR2 sequences are SEHNR and FQNEAQ (reference sequence). V dropped 1 base and J dropped 7 bases, with 17 bases sitting between them. The CDR3 has 15 amino acids. CDR3 in amino acids: CASSLVGNSGNEQYF. The DNA of the CDR3 is TGTGCCAGCAGCTTAGTAGGAAATAGCGGCAATGAGCAGTACTTC.

This chain joins TRBV25-1 and TRBJ1-2; no definite D call. V lost 6 bases and J lost 6, with 17 bases in between. Germline V gene lookup returns CDR1 MGHDK and CDR2 SYGVNS. The CDR3 covers 14 residues. The CDR3 nucleotides read TGTGCCAGCAGCTATAGGTCGCCAAAGGATGGCTACACCTTC. Translated, it gives CASSYRSPKDGYTF.

In this sample, this clonotype turned up many times. For the CDR3, the DNA is TGTGCCACCAGTATGACAGCTTATAGCAATCAGCCCCAGCATTTT. Protein product: CATSMTAYSNQPQHF. This chain uses TRBV15 with TRBJ1-5; D is possibly TRBD1 (5 bases). V lost 6 bases, J lost 0 bases, and 12 bases lay in between. The CDR3 length is 15 residues. CDR1 and CDR2 from the germline V gene are LNHNV and YYDKDF (reference sequence).

The V call is TRBV29-1, the J call TRBJ2-7; 10 positions agree with TRBD1. CDR3 size: 12 residues. CDR1 SQVTM and CDR2 ANQGSEA come from the germline V gene. Losses at the gene ends were 5 bases for V and 6 bases for J; bases not matched to a gene: 4. This CDR3 reads CSVRQGAPEQYF. CDR3 nucleotides: TGCAGCGTTCGACAGGGGGCGCCCGAGCAGTACTTC.

This clonotype was recorded once. V is TRBV20-1 and J is TRBJ1-3; tentatively, D is TRBD1 (5 bases). V was trimmed by 6 bases and J by 3 bases, leaving 12 bases between them. The CDR3 is 13 residues long. Per germline, CDR1 DFQATT and CDR2 SNEGSKA (reference sequence). Written as DNA, the CDR3 is TGCAGTGCAACGGGGCGGGGTGGAAACACCATATATTTT. Its translation is CSATGRGGNTIYF.

As to this clonotype: This may be a read error: a much more frequent sequence differs by one nucleotide. The V and J genes are TRBV29-1 and TRBJ2-7, with D possibly TRBD2 on 6 matching bases. The CDR3 loop spans 13 amino acids. V was shortened by 6 bases and J by 5 bases, with 17 bases between the two germline ends. Germline lookup yields CDR1 SQVTM and CDR2 ANQGSEA. CDR3: CSVAGLGVHEQYF. The CDR3 bases are TGCAGCGTCGCGGGACTGGGCGTCCACGAGCAGTACTTC.

This clonotype showed up just a few times. The chain links TRBV6-2 or TRBV6-3 to TRBJ1-5; D is perhaps TRBD1 (5 bases). Germline V gene sequence: CDR1 MNHEY, CDR2 SVGEGT. Trimming shortened V by 4 bases and J by 3 bases, and 10 bases separated the two germline ends. This CDR3 has 14 residues. CDR3 region: CASSSQGSNQPQHF. For the CDR3, the DNA is TGTGCCAGCAGTTCGCAGGGTTCCAATCAGCCCCAGCATTTT.

Comment on this clonotype: Germline and junction disagree at one end, which may indicate a read error. The genes are TRBV11-1 and TRBJ2-6; D is ambiguous. CDR1 is SGHAT and CDR2 is FQDESV in the germline V gene (reference sequence). The CDR3 is made up of 13 amino acids. DNA of the CDR3: TGTGCCAGCAGCAACATTGGGGACAACGTCCTGACTTTC. As protein: CASSNIGDNVLTF.

The chain employs TRBV12-3 or TRBV12-4 and TRBJ1-3; D is unresolved. Trimming shortened V by 3 bases and J by 5 bases, and 14 bases separated the two germline ends. The CDR3 is 15 amino acids. The CDR3 here is CASSLGSSRRNTIYF. CDR3 DNA sequence: TGTGCCAGCAGTTTGGGGTCTAGCCGGCGAAACACCATATATTTT.

For this clonotype: The CDR3 carries no conserved terminal phenylalanine or tryptophan, so it likely arises from a read error. The J gene is TRBJ1-6, the V gene TRBV7-9; the D is unclear. The CDR3 is made up of 16 amino acids. With 5 bases removed from V and 3 bases from J, the gap between germline ends came to 14 bases. CDR1 and CDR2 (germline): SEHNR, FQNEAQ (reference sequence). CDR3 in amino acids: CASSEVGWDYNSPLHL. The CDR3 coding sequence is TGTGCCAGCAGCGAAGTAGGGTGGGACTATAATTCACCCCTCCACCTT.

This clonotype was recorded many times. The V and J genes are TRBV5-4 and TRBJ2-7; TRBD2 aligns across 14 bases. Germline loops: CDR1 SGHNT, CDR2 YYREEE (reference sequence). V shed 4 bases and J 4 bases; nucleotides not matched to a gene: 4. This CDR3 spans 15 amino acids. The chain's CDR3 is CASSAGTSGGYEQYF. CDR3 nucleotide sequence: TGTGCCAGCAGCGCCGGGACTAGCGGGGGTTACGAGCAGTACTTC.

The rearrangement joins TRBV25-1 to TRBJ1-5; a weak D match, TRBD1 (6 bases). Germline-derived CDR1 and CDR2 are MGHDK and SYGVNS. The CDR3 contains 15 residues. Trimming took 4 bases from V and 4 from J, leaving 14 bases between them. The CDR3 DNA reads as TGTGCCAGCAGTGCGCTAGACAGGCCGAATCAGCCCCAGCATTTT. It is translated as CASSALDRPNQPQHF.

The table lists this clonotype with many counts. The V and J genes are TRBV19 and TRBJ2-2; weak D call: TRBD2 (5 bases). This CDR3 has 16 amino acids. With 4 bases removed from V and 7 bases from J, the gap between germline ends came to 19 bases. Germline CDR1 reads LNHDA; CDR2 reads SQIVND (reference sequence). This CDR3 reads CASSTPRGRTVGELFF. The CDR3 DNA sequence: TGTGCCAGTAGTACCCCGCGAGGGAGAACGGTCGGGGAGCTGTTTTTT. Looking up the rest from reference TRBV19 and TRBJ2-2 gives the full variable domain: DGGITQSPKYLFRKEGQNVTLSCEQNLNHDAMYWYRQDPGQGLRLIYYSQIVNDFQKGDIAEGYSVSREKKESFPLTVTSAQKNPTAFYLCASSTPRGRTVGELFFGEGSRLTVL.